This T cell receptor (beta chain) was documented in a study of tumor-infiltrating lymphocytes in primary liver carcinoma. Reverse transcription of roughly 480 ng total RNA with a constant-region primer produced TCR beta cDNA. Three-round nested multiplex PCR performed with slightly modified ARM-PCR produced the TCR beta libraries. TRBV1-TRBV30 forward primers paired with a C-beta reverse primer were used in the first two PCR rounds, which ran approximately 10 cycles each. One entry per CDR3 protein results from TCRdb running MiXCR on the multiplex PCR reads. The repertoire consists of about 96,000 distinct CDR3 sequences, with approximately 72% occurring once and the leading ten covering roughly 27%. V dropped 7 bases and J dropped 9; count of bases not matched to a gene: 17. The CDR3 covers 16 residues. From germline, CDR1 is SGHAT and CDR2 FQNNGV. The source material, roughly 18-32 mg of unsorted bulk tissue, was used to co-extract RNA and DNA.

This clonotype was obtained from a man aged 40-55 years with primary liver carcinoma and hepatitis B virus infection. The rearrangement links TRBV11-2 to TRBJ2-1; 8 bases agree with TRBD2. Sequenced input: tumor-adjacent normal liver tissue. DNA for the CDR3: TGTGCCAGCAACTTGGGTATCGGACTAGCCGTGGGTGAGCAGTTCTTC. It specifies CASNLGIGLAVGEQFF.